This TCR beta chain was captured by sequencing in a study of CD8 T cells in Susac syndrome. Germline values: CDR1 LGHNT, CDR2 FRNRAP. V shed 5 bases, J shed 4 bases, and the junction held 3 bases outside the gene matches. The CDR3 spans 14 residues. RNA amounts of 0.5 to 1 ug underwent reverse transcription with random hexamers. By means of immunoSEQ multiplex PCR, TCR beta CDR3 spanning 54 Vbeta and 13 Jbeta underwent amplification. TCRdb ran MiXCR on the immunoSEQ multiplex PCR reads and lists one entry per CDR3 protein. This sample has about 150,000 distinct CDR3 sequences; approximately 96% occur once, and the top ten carry more than 0.2%. Patients with stable or active relapsing-remitting disease, all of them treatment-naive, made up the multiple sclerosis controls.

This sequence was found in a human donor with multiple sclerosis. This chain connects TRBV12-5 to TRBJ1-5; 9 bases match TRBD1. Sequencing was done on a sample of CD8+ T cells from PBMCs. The CDR3 protein is CASGHGTGNQPQHF. The CDR3 nucleotides read TGTGCTAGTGGTCACGGGACAGGGAATCAGCCCCAGCATTTT.